This TCR beta chain derives from a study of T cells in Graves' hyperthyroidism and ophthalmopathy. Turning to the study itself: It was at initial diagnosis, before any treatment, that peripheral blood was collected.

Germline V CDR1 and CDR2: SNHLY, FYNNEI. V was cut by 2 bases and J by 10 bases, with 12 bases left in between. The CDR3 spans 14 residues. There were TCR beta CDR3 regions amplified from RNA transcripts. Using the HTBI primer set, a first-round RT-PCR was run on the TCR CDR3. TCRdb re-called the multiplex PCR reads through MiXCR, storing one row per CDR3 protein. The sample lists about 400,000 distinct CDR3 sequences; approximately 25% were seen once. General study results and limits: Onset of ophthalmopathy came a median around 6.5 months after the model predicted it. Ophthalmopathy was distinguished from stable hyperthyroidism by 13 V-J signatures.

Extraction of PBMCs used more than 8.5 ml of fresh peripheral blood. The sample holds a few counts of this clonotype. Its antigen is as yet unknown. Input material: blood. The chain joins TRBV2 to TRBJ1-6; D gene uncertain. This receptor was taken from a man between 45 and 60 years old with Graves' hyperthyroidism. The DNA of the CDR3 is TGTGCCAGCAGTGAATTGGTCGTCCGATCACCCCTCCACTTT. Residues: CASSELVVRSPLHF.